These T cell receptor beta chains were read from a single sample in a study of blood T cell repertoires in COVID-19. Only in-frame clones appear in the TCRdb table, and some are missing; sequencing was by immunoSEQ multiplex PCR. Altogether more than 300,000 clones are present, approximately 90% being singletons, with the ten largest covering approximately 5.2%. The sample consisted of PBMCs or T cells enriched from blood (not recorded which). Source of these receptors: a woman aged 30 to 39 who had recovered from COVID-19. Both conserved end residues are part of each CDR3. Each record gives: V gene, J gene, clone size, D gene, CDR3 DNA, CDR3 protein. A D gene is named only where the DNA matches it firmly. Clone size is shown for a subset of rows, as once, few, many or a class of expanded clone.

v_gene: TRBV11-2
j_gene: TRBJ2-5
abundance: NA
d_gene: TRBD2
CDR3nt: TGTGCCAGCAGCCAAGGCGGGGGGTACCAAGAGACCCAGTACTTC
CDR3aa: CASSQGGGYQETQYF

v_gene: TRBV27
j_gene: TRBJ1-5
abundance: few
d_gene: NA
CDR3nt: TGTGCCAGCAGTTCCTGGGGCGTAGAGCAGCCCCAGCATTTT
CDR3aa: CASSSWGVEQPQHF

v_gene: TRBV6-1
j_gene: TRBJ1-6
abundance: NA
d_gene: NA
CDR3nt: TGTGCCAGCAGTGAAGCGCGGTTCTCACCCCTCCACTTT
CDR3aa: CASSEARFSPLHF

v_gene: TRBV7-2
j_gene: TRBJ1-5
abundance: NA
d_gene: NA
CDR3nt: TGTGCCAGCAGCTTACAGGCCCAGGGGCAGCCCCAGCATTTT
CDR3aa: CASSLQAQGQPQHF

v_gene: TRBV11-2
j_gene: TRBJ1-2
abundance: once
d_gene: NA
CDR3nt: TGTGCCAGCAGCCAGTTAGCCGGTAACTATGGCTACACCTTC
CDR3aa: CASSQLAGNYGYTF

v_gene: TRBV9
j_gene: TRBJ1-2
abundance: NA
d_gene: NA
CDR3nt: TGTGCCAGCAGCGTGGGGGGGACGTATGGCTACACCTTC
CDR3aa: CASSVGGTYGYTF

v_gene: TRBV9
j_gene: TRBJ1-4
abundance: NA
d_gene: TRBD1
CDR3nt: TGTGCCAGCAGCGTAGGGGGACAGGGGGCCGCAAAACTGTTTTTT
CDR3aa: CASSVGGQGAAKLFF

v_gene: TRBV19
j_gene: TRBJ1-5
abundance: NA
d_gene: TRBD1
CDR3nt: TGTGCCAGTAGCCTGCTTAGGGACAGGGGCCCGGCAAATAGCAATCAGCCCCAGCATTTT
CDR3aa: CASSLLRDRGPANSNQPQHF

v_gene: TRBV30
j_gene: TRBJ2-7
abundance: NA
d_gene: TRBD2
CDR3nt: TGTGCCTGGAGACGACTAGCGGGGGACGGTGGGGAGCAGTACTTC
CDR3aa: CAWRRLAGDGGEQYF

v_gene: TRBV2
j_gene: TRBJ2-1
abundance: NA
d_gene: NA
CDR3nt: TGTGCCAGCAGTCCTCGCCGATTCGGACAGTGGGGCGATGAGCAGTTCTTC
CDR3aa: CASSPRRFGQWGDEQFF

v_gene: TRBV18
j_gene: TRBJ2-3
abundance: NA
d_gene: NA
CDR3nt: TGTGCCAGCTCACCATCCTCGGCAGATACGCAGTATTTT
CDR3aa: CASSPSSADTQYF

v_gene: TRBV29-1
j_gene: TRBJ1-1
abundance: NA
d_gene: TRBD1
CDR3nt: TGCAGCGCCGGGACAGGGGGCGTAAACACTGAAGCTTTCTTT
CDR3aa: CSAGTGGVNTEAFF

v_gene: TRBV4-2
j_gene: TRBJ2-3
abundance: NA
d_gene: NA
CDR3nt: TGTGCCAGCAGCCAATTAGCGGATCGGACAGATACGCAGTATTTT
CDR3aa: CASSQLADRTDTQYF

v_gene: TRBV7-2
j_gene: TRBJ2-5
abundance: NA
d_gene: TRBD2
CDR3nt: TGTGCCAGCAGCTTAAAAGCGGGGGTCCAAGAGACCCAGTACTTC
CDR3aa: CASSLKAGVQETQYF

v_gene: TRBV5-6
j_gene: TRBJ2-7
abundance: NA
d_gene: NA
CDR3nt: TGTGCCAGCAGCTTGGGCGAATACGAGCAGTACTTC
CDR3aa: CASSLGEYEQYF

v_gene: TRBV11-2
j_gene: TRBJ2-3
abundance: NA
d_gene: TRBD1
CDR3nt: TGTGCCAGCAGCTTAGCAACAGGGGCGGCCACAGATACGCAGTATTTT
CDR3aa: CASSLATGAATDTQYF

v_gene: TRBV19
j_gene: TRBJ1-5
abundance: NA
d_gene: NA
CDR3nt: TGTGCCAGTACCCCGTCGACAGCAGACTATCAGCCCCAGCATTTT
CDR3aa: CASTPSTADYQPQHF

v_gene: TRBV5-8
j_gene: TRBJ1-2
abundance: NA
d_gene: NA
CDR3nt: TGTGCCAGCAGCAGCGACAGGTGGGGCTACACCTTC
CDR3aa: CASSSDRWGYTF

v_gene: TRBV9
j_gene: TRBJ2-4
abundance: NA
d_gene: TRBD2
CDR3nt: TGTGCCAGCAGCGTAGATCCGGTCGGGGGGGCGAAGAACATTCAGTACTTC
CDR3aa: CASSVDPVGGAKNIQYF

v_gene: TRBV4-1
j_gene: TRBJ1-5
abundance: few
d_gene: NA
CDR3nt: TGCGCCAGCAGCCAAGGGGCCGGTCAGCCCCAGCATTTT
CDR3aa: CASSQGAGQPQHF

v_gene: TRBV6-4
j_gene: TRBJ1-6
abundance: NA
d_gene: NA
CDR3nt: TGTGCCAGCAGTGACTCGGGGGGGTCGGGTTCACCCCTCCACTTT
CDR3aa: CASSDSGGSGSPLHF

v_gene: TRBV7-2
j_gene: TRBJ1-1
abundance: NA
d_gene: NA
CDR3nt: TGTGCCAGCAGCGCGAACCTCCCTACCACTGAAGCTTTCTTT
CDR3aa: CASSANLPTTEAFF

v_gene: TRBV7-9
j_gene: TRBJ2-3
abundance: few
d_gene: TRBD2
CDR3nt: TGTGCCAGCAGCCCAGGACTAGCCAGCACAGATACGCAGTATTTT
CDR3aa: CASSPGLASTDTQYF

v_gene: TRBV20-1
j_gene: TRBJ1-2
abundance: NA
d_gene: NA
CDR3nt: TGCAGTGCTAGTATCGGGGAAGGGAACTATGGCTACACCTTC
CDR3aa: CSASIGEGNYGYTF

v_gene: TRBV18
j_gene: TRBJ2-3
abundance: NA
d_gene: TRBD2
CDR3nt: TGTGCCAGCTCAGTGAAGGGACTAGCGAGCACAGATACGCAGTATTTT
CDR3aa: CASSVKGLASTDTQYF

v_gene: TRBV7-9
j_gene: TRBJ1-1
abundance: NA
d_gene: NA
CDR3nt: TGTGCCAGCACCGGGGGGATCCCCAACACTGAAGCTTTCTTT
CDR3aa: CASTGGIPNTEAFF